The 22 T cell receptor beta chains presented below share a single source sample, sequenced in a study of shared clonotypes between healthy human individuals. Naive CD8 populations comprised CD45RO-negative cells positively selected for CCR7, excluding terminally differentiated effector memory CD45RA+ cells. TCRdb keeps only in-frame clones here, not all; method: immunoSEQ multiplex PCR. The repertoire holds about 2 million clones, with roughly 94% as singletons. Sequenced input: naive CD8+ T cells sorted from blood. All receptors derive from a man in his late teens or twenties in good health.

V is TRBV7-2 and J is TRBJ2-5; 10 positions match TRBD2. The CDR3 runs 15 residues. The germline V gene has CDR1 SGHTA and CDR2 FQGNSA. The V and J ends lost 5 bases and 5 bases, in that order; junction bases with no gene match: 8. The CDR3 nucleotides are TGTGCCAGCAGCCCGATAGCGGGGGGTGGGGAGACCCAGTACTTC. Translating it yields CASSPIAGGGETQYF.

This chain connects TRBV4-1 to TRBJ2-7, with D possibly TRBD1 on 6 matching bases. This CDR3 contains 17 residues. In germline, CDR1 is MGHRA, CDR2 YSYEKL. V was cut by 2 bases and J by 4 bases, with 21 bases left in between. CDR3 DNA sequence: TGCGCCAGCAGCCAAAAGGAGGTCCCAGGGGTTCATTACGAGCAGTACTTC. Translation gives CASSQKEVPGVHYEQYF.

This chain uses TRBV19 with TRBJ2-3; D gene unclear. The CDR3 is 15 amino acids. V dropped 7 bases and J dropped 0 bases, with 14 bases sitting between them. CDR1 is LNHDA, CDR2 SQIVND, per germline (reference sequence). The CDR3 DNA reads as TGTGCCAGTACCGCGGAGCGTCGAAGCACAGATACGCAGTATTTT. Protein: CASTAERRSTDTQYF.

The rearrangement uses TRBV7-8 and TRBJ1-5; 8 nucleotides line up with TRBD1. CDR3 length: 19 amino acids. With 4 bases clipped from V and 5 bases from J, the junction kept 19 bases outside the gene matches. Germline V gene data show CDR1 as SGHVS and CDR2 as FQNEAQ. The CDR3 sequence is CASSSSGTGEWGGYQPQHF. In DNA form, the CDR3 reads TGTGCCAGCAGCTCCTCCGGGACAGGTGAGTGGGGGGGTTATCAGCCCCAGCATTTT.

A note on this clone: In the same sample, other DNA sequences code for this CDR3. The chain employs TRBV7-9 and TRBJ2-7; D uncertain. The CDR3 length is 13 residues. Germline V CDR1 and CDR2: SEHNR, FQNEAQ (reference sequence). V was trimmed by 3 bases and J by 0 bases, leaving 6 bases between them. This CDR3 reads CASSLDVSYEQYF. The CDR3 nucleotides are TGTGCCAGCAGCTTGGACGTCTCCTACGAGCAGTACTTC.

This chain uses TRBV2 with TRBJ2-5; 7 bases align to TRBD1. V was clipped by 2 bases and J by 2 bases; unmatched bases: 2. The CDR3 has 14 residues. Per germline, CDR1 SNHLY and CDR2 FYNNEI. This CDR3 reads CASSEPDRQETQYF. CDR3 nucleotides: TGTGCCAGCAGTGAACCGGACAGGCAAGAGACCCAGTACTTC.

A note on this clone: The same CDR3 arises from other DNA sequences in this sample as well. The chain joins TRBV28 to TRBJ2-7, with D unclear. Germline V lookup: CDR1 MDHEN, CDR2 SYDVKM. V dropped 6 bases and J dropped 9 bases, with 18 bases sitting between them. The CDR3 is made up of 13 amino acids. Here the CDR3 DNA reads TGTGCCAGCAGCTATACGGACCCCAATGGGCAGTACTTC. The encoded protein is CASSYTDPNGQYF.

V is TRBV11-2 and J is TRBJ2-3; 11 nucleotides match TRBD2. The trim removed 5 bases at V and 2 bases at J, leaving 12 bases unmatched. The CDR3 is 18 amino acids. The germline V gene has CDR1 SGHAT and CDR2 FQNNGV. The CDR3 loop is CASSLNYLAGGFTDTQYF. CDR3 sequence (DNA): TGTGCCAGCAGCCTCAACTATCTAGCGGGGGGATTCACAGATACGCAGTATTTT.

Of note for this clone: Distinct nucleotide sequences in the sample also encode this CDR3. The chain uses TRBV29-1 and TRBJ2-6, with D unclear. Trimming left V 6 bases short and J 0 bases short, with 6 bases between. The germline V gene has CDR1 SQVTM and CDR2 ANQGSEA. The CDR3 covers 13 residues. CDR3 DNA sequence: TGCAGCGTCGTCATCTCTGGGGCCAACGTCCTGACTTTC. Amino acids: CSVVISGANVLTF.

The rearrangement joins TRBV9 to TRBJ2-1; either TRBD1 or TRBD2 may fit D (5 bases each). This CDR3 spans 14 amino acids. With 4 bases removed from V and 5 bases from J, the gap between germline ends came to 13 bases. Germline V gene data show CDR1 as SGDLS and CDR2 as YYNGEE. The CDR3 DNA reads as TGTGCCAGCAGCCTCCCGGGGCAGAACAATGAGCAGTTCTTC. It translates to CASSLPGQNNEQFF.

This clone was recorded only once. This sequence joins TRBV27 and TRBJ2-2, with 14 bases matching TRBD2. The CDR3 extends over 18 amino acids. J lost 7 bases, V lost 3 bases, and 10 bases had no gene match. In germline, CDR1 is MNHEY, CDR2 SMNVEV (reference sequence). The CDR3 region has the DNA TGTGCCAGCAGTTTCCTTGGGACTAGCGGGAGTAGAAACGGGGAGCTGTTTTTT. Translation gives CASSFLGTSGSRNGELFF.

The V and J genes are TRBV9 and TRBJ2-3; D is possibly TRBD1 (5 bases). Trimming pared 0 bases from V and 2 bases from J, leaving 10 bases between. CDR3 length: 15 residues. The germline CDR1 and CDR2 sequences are SGDLS and YYNGEE. As DNA, the CDR3 is TGTGCCAGCAGCGTAGAGACAGAGATCACAGATACGCAGTATTTT. This sequence encodes CASSVETEITDTQYF.

V is TRBV10-3 and J is TRBJ1-1; no firm D call. The CDR3 totals 12 residues. Per the germline V gene, CDR1 is ENHRY and CDR2 is SYGVKD. Trimming left V 0 bases short and J 7 bases short, with 6 bases between. The CDR3 DNA reads as TGTGCCATCAGTGAGTCGAGGGATGAAGCTTTCTTT. This sequence encodes CAISESRDEAFF.

The chain combines TRBV7-2 with TRBJ2-3, with 11 bases lining up with TRBD1. V trimming: 3 bases; J trimming: 4 bases; junction bases outside the gene matches: 6. The CDR3 is 16 amino acids. Germline V CDR1 and CDR2: SGHTA, FQGNSA. This CDR3 reads CASSFRWDRGADTQYF. CDR3 DNA sequence: TGTGCCAGCAGCTTCAGGTGGGACAGGGGGGCAGATACGCAGTATTTT.

The J gene is TRBJ2-3, the V gene TRBV7-2; 8 positions match TRBD2. Germline V gene sequence: CDR1 SGHTA, CDR2 FQGNSA. V was pared by 3 bases and J by 5 bases, with 7 bases of the junction left unmatched. CDR3 length: 15 residues. The CDR3 DNA is TGTGCCAGCAGCTTTTACGGACTAGCCGGAGATACGCAGTATTTT. Translating it yields CASSFYGLAGDTQYF. The full variable domain, with the rest looked up from reference TRBV7-2 and TRBJ2-3, is GAGVSQSPSNKVTEKGKDVELRCDPISGHTALYWYRQSLGQGLEFLIYFQGNSAPDKSGLPSDRFSAERTGGSVSTLTIQRTQQEDSAVYLCASSFYGLAGDTQYFGPGTRLTVL.

Points on this clone: In the same sample, other DNA sequences code for this CDR3. J is TRBJ2-7 and V is TRBV5-4; D uncertain. The CDR3 sequence is 11 residues long. Germline assignment: CDR1 SGHNT and CDR2 YYREEE (reference sequence). Trimming took off 0 bases at V and 6 bases at J, with 4 bases between the two ends. Here the CDR3 reads CASSLEAEQYF. CDR3 coding DNA: TGTGCCAGCAGCTTGGAAGCCGAGCAGTACTTC. Variable domain in full (rest from reference TRBV5-4 and TRBJ2-7): ETGVTQSPTHLIKTRGQQVTLRCSSQSGHNTVSWYQQALGQGPQFIFQYYREEENGRGNFPPRFSGLQFPNYSSELNVNALELDDSALYLCASSLEAEQYFGPGTRLTVT.

As for this clone: This may stem from a read error, because a much larger clone lies one nucleotide away. The same CDR3 also results from other DNA sequences found in this sample. V usage is TRBV7-9 and J usage is TRBJ1-1, with D perhaps TRBD1 (5 bases). This CDR3 contains 13 residues. CDR1 SEHNR and CDR2 FQNEAQ come from the germline V gene (reference sequence). Trimming pared 6 bases from V and 2 bases from J, leaving 10 bases between. The CDR3 nucleotides read TGTGCCAGCAGGTTACAGGAAAACACTGAAGCTTTCTTT. It specifies CASRLQENTEAFF.

For this clone: Other nucleotide sequences from this sample produce the same CDR3. The J gene is TRBJ2-7, the V gene TRBV5-6; unclear D gene. V lost 3 bases to trimming and J lost 1 base, with 11 bases between them. The CDR3 extends over 14 amino acids. The germline gives CDR1 SGHDT, CDR2 YYEEEE. CDR3 sequence reads: CASSSPGLSYEQYF. CDR3 DNA sequence: TGTGCCAGCAGCTCCCCGGGTCTTTCCTACGAGCAGTACTTC.

The chain employs TRBV25-1 and TRBJ1-2, with 8 bases lining up with TRBD1. The ends lost 2 bases at V and 7 bases at J; junction bases unmatched: 6. In germline, CDR1 is MGHDK, CDR2 SYGVNS. This CDR3 contains 14 residues. The CDR3 is CASSEPTGGAGYTF. Written as DNA, the CDR3 is TGTGCCAGCAGTGAACCTACAGGGGGGGCTGGCTACACCTTC.

Comments on this clone: Other nucleotide sequences from this sample produce the same CDR3. The chain couples TRBV4-1 to TRBJ1-1; 7 bases align to TRBD1. The CDR3 is 15 amino acids. Germline V lookup: CDR1 MGHRA, CDR2 YSYEKL. The V gene end was trimmed by 1 base and the J gene end by 0 bases; junction bases not matched to a gene: 2. The chain's CDR3 is CASSQGTGMNTEAFF. In DNA, the CDR3 is TGCGCCAGCAGCCAAGGGACAGGTATGAACACTGAAGCTTTCTTT.

In this sample, this clone turned up once. The V and J genes are TRBV7-8 and TRBJ2-7, with D perhaps TRBD2 (5 bases). CDR3 length: 12 amino acids. V was shortened by 5 bases and J by 4 bases, with 9 bases between the two germline ends. CDR1 is SGHVS and CDR2 is FQNEAQ in the germline V gene. The CDR3 region has the DNA TGTGCCAGCAGCCAAAGCGGTTACGAGCAGTACTTC. Its protein is CASSQSGYEQYF.

This chain uses TRBV2 with TRBJ2-7, with no clear D. CDR3 size: 12 residues. V dropped 3 bases and J dropped 5 bases, with 8 bases sitting between them. In germline, CDR1 is SNHLY, CDR2 FYNNEI. The CDR3, as DNA: TGTGCCAGCAGTGATCGGGTTGACGAGCAGTACTTC. This encodes CASSDRVDEQYF.